The next 22 T cell receptor beta chains were all read from a single sample in a study of T-cell reconstitution after alpha-beta-depleted transplantation in children. Unique molecular identifiers were incorporated when the TCRbeta library was constructed. TCRdb redid the calling of the PCR reads with MiXCR, one entry per CDR3 protein. Here the sample spans fewer than 350,000 distinct CDR3 sequences, around 10% being singletons. The material sequenced was PBMCs, taken before TCRalphabeta/CD19-depleted stem cell transplant. The receptor set was obtained from a boy in the first two years of life with acute myeloid leukemia, due to receive a stem cell transplant.

This clonotype was recorded at least ten times. The rearrangement links TRBV7-2 to TRBJ2-5; D gene uncertain. CDR3 size: 14 residues. Per germline, CDR1 SGHTA and CDR2 FQGNSA. Trimming shortened V by 1 base and J by 2 bases, and 8 bases separated the two germline ends. As DNA, the CDR3 is TGTGCCAGCAGCTTAGTAGGGTTTCAAGAGACCCAGTACTTC. This translates into CASSLVGFQETQYF.

This chain links TRBV7-8 with TRBJ2-1; D gene ambiguous. CDR3 length: 13 amino acids. Trimming removed 3 bases at V and 7 bases at J, with 10 bases between. The germline CDR1 and CDR2 sequences are SGHVS and FQNEAQ. The CDR3 loop is CASSFEDGNEQFF. In DNA form, the CDR3 reads TGTGCCAGCAGCTTTGAAGATGGGAATGAGCAGTTCTTC.

This clonotype was seen ten or more times. CDR3 loop: CSVEDPWGNSYEQYF. CDR3 nucleotides: TGCAGCGTTGAAGATCCATGGGGGAACTCCTACGAGCAGTACTTC. This chain connects TRBV29-1 to TRBJ2-7; D could derive from TRBD1 or TRBD2 (5 bases each). Germline lookup yields CDR1 SQVTM and CDR2 ANQGSEA. The CDR3 runs to 15 residues. V was shortened by 0 bases and J by 0 bases, with 12 bases between the two germline ends.

This clonotype was picked up many times. The chain joins TRBV7-8 to TRBJ2-3; 7 nucleotides agree with TRBD1. The CDR3 runs to 13 residues. V lost 4 bases and J lost 7; bases outside the gene matches: 5. From germline, CDR1 is SGHVS and CDR2 FQNEAQ. The CDR3 sequence is CASSWQGVNTQYF. The CDR3 DNA follows: TGTGCCAGCAGCTGGCAGGGGGTTAATACGCAGTATTTT.

This clonotype was seen at least ten times. The chain uses TRBV12-3 or TRBV12-4 and TRBJ1-3; perhaps TRBD1 as D (6 bases). V was trimmed by 3 bases and J by 0 bases, leaving 9 bases between them. The CDR3 has 15 amino acids. The CDR3: CASSLTGVSGNTIYF. The CDR3 region has the DNA TGTGCCAGCAGTTTGACAGGCGTCTCTGGAAACACCATATATTTT.

This clonotype was observed a handful of times. J is TRBJ1-3 and V is TRBV7-9; D gene unclear. From germline, CDR1 is SEHNR and CDR2 FQNEAQ (reference sequence). The V and J ends lost 4 bases and 8 bases respectively, with 9 bases between them. The CDR3 has 12 residues. In DNA, the CDR3 is TGTGCCAGCAGCTCTCAGATGGACACCATATATTTT. This sequence encodes CASSSQMDTIYF.

The sample holds many counts of this clonotype. The chain combines TRBV6-6 with TRBJ2-1, with D unclear. V was cut by 0 bases and J by 8 bases, with 5 bases left in between. Germline V gene sequence: CDR1 MNHNY, CDR2 SVGAGI (reference sequence). This CDR3 comprises 12 residues. As DNA, the CDR3 is TGTGCCAGCAGTTACTCGACGGATGAGCAGTTCTTC. Its translation is CASSYSTDEQFF.

This clonotype was recorded at least ten times. The chain couples TRBV30 to TRBJ2-5; no firm D call. The CDR3 covers 10 residues. Germline V gives CDR1 GTSNPN, CDR2 SVGIG (reference sequence). The germline V and J ends were trimmed by 5 bases and 4 bases, with 5 bases remaining between them. CDR3 protein: CAWGRETQYF. CDR3 DNA: TGTGCCTGGGGAAGAGAGACCCAGTACTTC.

This clonotype was observed a handful of times. This chain connects TRBV29-1 to TRBJ1-4, with D maybe TRBD1 (5 bases). The length of the CDR3 is 15 residues. CDR1 is SQVTM and CDR2 is ANQGSEA in the germline V gene. Trimming left V 5 bases short and J 6 bases short, with 19 bases between. CDR3 loop: CSVPSPRDVDEKLFF. The CDR3 nucleotides read TGCAGCGTTCCCTCCCCCCGGGACGTGGATGAAAAACTGTTTTTT.

In the case of this clonotype: A much more abundant neighbour one base away suggests this may be a read error. J is TRBJ2-1 and V is TRBV20-1; TRBD1 matches 10 bases. CDR1 DFQATT and CDR2 SNEGSKA come from the germline V gene (reference sequence). This CDR3 is built from 15 residues. This chain's CDR3 is CGARDRGQAYNEQFF. DNA of the CDR3: TGCGGTGCTAGAGACAGGGGGCAGGCCTACAATGAGCAGTTCTTC.

At least ten counts were recorded for this clonotype. V is TRBV20-1 and J is TRBJ2-5; maybe TRBD2 (6 bases). Trimming took off 5 bases at V and 0 bases at J, with 13 bases between the two ends. The CDR3 is 14 residues long. The germline V gene has CDR1 DFQATT and CDR2 SNEGSKA (reference sequence). The CDR3 here is CSARASAYQETQYF. The CDR3 nucleotides read TGCAGTGCTCGGGCTAGCGCGTACCAAGAGACCCAGTACTTC.

The sample holds many counts of this clonotype. The chain uses TRBV20-1 and TRBJ1-3; 7 bases are a match to TRBD1. V shed 5 bases, J shed 2 bases, and the junction held 12 bases outside the gene matches. The CDR3 runs 16 residues. Per the germline V gene, CDR1 is DFQATT and CDR2 is SNEGSKA (reference sequence). The CDR3 here is CSARLGGEGAGNTIYF. The CDR3, as DNA: TGCAGTGCTCGTCTAGGGGGCGAGGGGGCTGGAAACACCATATATTTT.

A note on this clonotype: A much larger clone differs by one base, so this may be a read error. V and J are TRBV3-1 and TRBJ2-1, with 7 positions matching TRBD2. Germline V CDR1 and CDR2: LGHDT, YNNKEL (reference sequence). The CDR3 contains 13 residues. The ends lost 0 bases at V and 15 bases at J; junction bases unmatched: 8. CDR3 sequence reads: CASSQEVGLRWFF. The CDR3, as DNA: TGTGCCAGCAGCCAAGAGGTGGGACTAAGGTGGTTCTTC.

In its sample, this clonotype was seen many times. This chain links TRBV21-1 with TRBJ2-5; no DNA check was done on the table's D call, TRBD1. TRBV21-1 represents a pseudogene. The CDR3 is 18 residues long. CDR3 amino acids: CASGLGTGALCNQETQYF. The CDR3 DNA follows: TGTGCCAGCGGCCTCGGGACAGGGGCCCTATGCAACCAAGAGACCCAGTACTTC.

The chain joins TRBV11-2 to TRBJ2-1; D is ambiguous. V gave up 5 bases and J gave up 0 bases, with 17 bases separating them. Germline loops: CDR1 SGHAT, CDR2 FQNNGV. CDR3 length: 17 residues. For the CDR3, the DNA is TGTGCCAGCAGCCGTTCACCGGGTCCTAGCTCCTACAATGAGCAGTTCTTC. It yields the protein CASSRSPGPSSYNEQFF.

This clonotype has at least ten counts. The chain carries TRBV10-3 and TRBJ2-7; perhaps TRBD1 as D (6 bases). Germline V gene data show CDR1 as ENHRY and CDR2 as SYGVKD. The CDR3 has 12 amino acids. V lost 4 bases and J 3 bases, leaving 7 bases between the germline ends. CDR3 DNA sequence: TGTGCCATCAGTGCAGGGGACTACGAGCAGTACTTC. Its translation is CAISAGDYEQYF.

This clonotype was counted ten times or more. The genes are TRBV12-3 or TRBV12-4 and TRBJ2-5, with 7 nucleotides matching TRBD2. The trim removed 5 bases at V and 2 bases at J, leaving 8 bases unmatched. This CDR3 comprises 15 residues. CDR3: CASSHLAVTQETQYF. The CDR3 nucleotides are TGTGCCAGCAGTCACCTAGCGGTTACACAAGAGACCCAGTACTTC.

This clonotype appeared many times. The rearrangement links TRBV28 to TRBJ2-5; TRBD1 is a possible D gene (6 bases). The V end lost 6 bases, the J end lost 4 bases, and 12 bases lay between the germline ends. From germline, CDR1 is MDHEN and CDR2 SYDVKM. This CDR3 spans 13 amino acids. The chain's CDR3 is CASSNRVGETQYF. The CDR3, as DNA: TGTGCCAGCAGCAACAGGGTTGGAGAGACCCAGTACTTC.

Many counts were recorded for this clonotype. This chain uses TRBV12-3 or TRBV12-4 with TRBJ2-3; D gene ambiguous. Trimming stripped 5 bases from V and 4 bases from J, with 4 bases between. The CDR3 has 11 residues. CDR3 region: CASSAPDTQYF. Written as DNA, the CDR3 is TGTGCCAGCAGTGCTCCAGATACGCAGTATTTT.

This clonotype was picked up many times. The rearrangement links TRBV5-1 to TRBJ2-2; unclear D gene. Per the germline V gene, CDR1 is SGHRS and CDR2 is YFSETQ. The CDR3 has 11 amino acids. V was cut by 4 bases and J by 11 bases, with 9 bases left in between. The CDR3 is CASSGGVELFF. DNA of the CDR3: TGCGCCAGCAGCGGCGGAGTAGAGCTGTTTTTT. The full variable domain, in which reference TRBV5-1 and TRBJ2-2 provide the parts outside the CDR3, is KAGVTQTPRYLIKTRGQQVTLSCSPISGHRSVSWYQQTPGQGLQFLFEYFSETQRNKGNFPGRFSGRQFSNSRSEMNVSTLELGDSALYLCASSGGVELFFGEGSRLTVL.

As regards this clonotype: A much more abundant neighbour one base away suggests this may be a read error. This chain links TRBV7-2 with TRBJ1-4; D is undetermined. The CDR3 consists of 16 residues. Germline assignment: CDR1 SGHTA and CDR2 FQGNSA. CDR3 nucleotide sequence: TGTGCCAGCAGCCTCCACCCCGGTCAAGCTAATGAAAATCTGTTTTTT. It yields the protein CASSLHPGQANENLFF.

This clonotype was detected many times. The genes are TRBV28 and TRBJ1-4; weak D call: TRBD1 (6 bases). The CDR3 has 14 residues. Trimming left V 2 bases short and J 8 bases short, with 12 bases between. The V gene's germline CDR1 is MDHEN and CDR2 SYDVKM. The chain's CDR3 is CASSLGGAMEKLFF. The CDR3 DNA is TGTGCCAGCAGTTTAGGGGGGGCTATGGAAAAACTGTTTTTT. The entire variable domain, with the rest obtained from reference TRBV28 and TRBJ1-4, is as follows: DVKVTQSSRYLVKRTGEKVFLECVQDMDHENMFWYRQDPGLGLRLIYFSYDVKMKEKGDIPEGYSVSREKKERFSLILESASTNQTSMYLCASSLGGAMEKLFFGSGTQLSVL.